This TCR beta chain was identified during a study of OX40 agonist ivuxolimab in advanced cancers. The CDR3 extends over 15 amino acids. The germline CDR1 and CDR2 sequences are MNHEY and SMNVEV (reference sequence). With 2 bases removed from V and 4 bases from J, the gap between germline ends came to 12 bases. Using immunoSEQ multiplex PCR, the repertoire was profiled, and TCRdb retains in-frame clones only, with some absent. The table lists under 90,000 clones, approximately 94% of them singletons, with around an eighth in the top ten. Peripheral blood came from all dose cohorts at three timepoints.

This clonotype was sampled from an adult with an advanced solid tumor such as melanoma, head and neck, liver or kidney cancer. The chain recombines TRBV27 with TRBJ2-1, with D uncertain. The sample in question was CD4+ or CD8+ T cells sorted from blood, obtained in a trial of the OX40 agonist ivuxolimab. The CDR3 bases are TGTGCCAGCAGTTTAGGCCCCTCTAGATACAATGAGCAGTTCTTC. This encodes CASSLGPSRYNEQFF.